A single T cell receptor beta chain is shown here with its context. Its antigen specificity is not known. Per-base qualities were not stored, and no clone one base away is much larger. This entry comes from a study of blood T cell repertoires in COVID-19 (dated by TCRdb to 2018 to 2021). Notes on the research overall: Samples covering the acute and convalescent phases of COVID-19 were provided by collaborators in the United States, Italy and Spain. The dataset comprised deeply sampled blood TCRbeta repertoires from subjects exposed to, actively infected with, or recovered from COVID-19. Where HLA class I and class II types were available, the types were taken from metadata supplied by the sample provider, not from assay-based typing. The sample metadata nearly always contained a de-identified subject ID, COVID-19 status, age in years and sex. The material from the prospective study consisted of cDNA or gDNA derived from T cells, B-cell-depleted T cells, or PBMCs. The repertoires were released in a freely available public database meant as a resource for research on the immune response to SARS-CoV-2. The samples were drawn from two sources: the first 160 participants of the ongoing ImmuneRACE study, and approximately 1,300 subjects contributed by 6 global collaborators.

The collaborating institutions used their own protocols to collect whole blood in K2EDTA tubes. For TCRbeta analysis, collaborators shipped samples in one of three forms: frozen whole blood, isolated PBMCs, or DNA extracted from either of those sample types. The study at large found these results: The amount of clinical and demographic metadata varied by source and participant and was provided uncurated.

The CDR3 runs 16 residues from the cysteine to the phenylalanine. The retained sequence is limited to the CDR3, 48 bases, with the frame set at the first base. V and J lose 10 bases and 3 bases, and a span of 21 bases separates them. CDR1 and CDR2, per the germline V gene (reference sequence), are LNHDA and SQIVND. The immunoSEQ Assay, a bias-controlled multiplex PCR, was used to amplify TCRbeta CDR3 regions from genomic DNA. The authors' pipeline ran thus. The number of nucleated cells in each sample was estimated by amplification of reference gene primers within the assay. To quantify the absolute abundance of each unique TCRbeta CDR3 rearrangement, sequence reads were collapsed and filtered. For each sample, productive Simpson clonality was calculated by taking the square root of Simpson's diversity index across productive rearrangements. The immuneACCESS repertoire file appears here via TCRdb, limited to in-frame rearrangements. These files lack a portion of the clones; in checked studies, under half of the deficit traces to unresolved V genes, and the cause of the others is not known. V and J calls and clone size are those listed in that table; D and trimming were worked out from the DNA. The sample table shows some 110,000 clones, and over 70% are seen once. The ten largest clones take up about 16% of the sample.

Material: peripheral blood. The chain is encoded by TRBV19 joined to TRBJ2-2; tentative D gene TRBD1, with 6 bases matching. This receptor was taken from a man aged 45-65 years with acute or convalescent COVID-19. Here is the DNA: TGTGCCACCTTATCCCCAACAGGGTTTGACACCGGGGAGCTGTTTTTT. Its protein is CATLSPTGFDTGELFF.